Given below is one T cell receptor (beta chain) in context. The trim removed 5 bases at V and 0 bases at J, leaving 7 bases unmatched. Per the germline V gene, CDR1 is MDHEN and CDR2 is SYDVKM. This CDR3 is 16 amino acids long. This sample was taken from a study of blood T cell repertoires in COVID-19. Whole-study context: COVID-19 samples from acute and convalescent phases originated in the United States, Italy and Spain. The analysed material was cDNA or gDNA that came from T cells, B-cell-depleted T cells, or PBMCs.

Original processing notes: Scientists estimated how many nucleated cells there were by amplifying reference gene primers. Repertoires were generated with immunoSEQ multiplex PCR, while TCRdb's copy carries only in-frame clones and drops some. V, J and clone size were drawn from that table, and D and trimming were deduced from the DNA. The table has roughly 150,000 clones, more than 60% seen once. This chain connects TRBV28 to TRBJ2-1, with TRBD1 identical over 7 bases. The receptor's source is an older man with acute or convalescent COVID-19. The sample was peripheral blood. In nucleotides, the CDR3 is TGTGCCAGCAGTACTAAGGGGGCGAGCTCCTACAATGAGCAGTTCTTC. It specifies CASSTKGASSYNEQFF.